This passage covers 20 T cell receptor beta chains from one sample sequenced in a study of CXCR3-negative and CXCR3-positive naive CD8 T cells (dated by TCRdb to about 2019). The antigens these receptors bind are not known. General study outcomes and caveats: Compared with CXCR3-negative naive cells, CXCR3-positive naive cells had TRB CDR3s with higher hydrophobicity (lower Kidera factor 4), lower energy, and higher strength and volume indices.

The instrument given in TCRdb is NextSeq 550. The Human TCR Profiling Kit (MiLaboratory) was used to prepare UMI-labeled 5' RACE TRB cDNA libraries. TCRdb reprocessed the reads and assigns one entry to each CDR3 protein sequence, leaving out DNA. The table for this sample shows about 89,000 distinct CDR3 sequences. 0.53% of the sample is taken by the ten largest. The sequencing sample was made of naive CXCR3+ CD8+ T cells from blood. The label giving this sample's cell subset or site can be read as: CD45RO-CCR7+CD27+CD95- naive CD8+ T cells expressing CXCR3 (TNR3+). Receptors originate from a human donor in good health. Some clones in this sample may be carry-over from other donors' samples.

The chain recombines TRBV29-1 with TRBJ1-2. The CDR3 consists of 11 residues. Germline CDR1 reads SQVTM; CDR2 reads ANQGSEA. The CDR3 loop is CSVEEGNGYTF.

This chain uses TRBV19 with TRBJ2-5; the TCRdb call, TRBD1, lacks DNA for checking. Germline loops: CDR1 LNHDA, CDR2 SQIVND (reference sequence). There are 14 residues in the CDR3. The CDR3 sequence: CASSVMPPGETQYF.

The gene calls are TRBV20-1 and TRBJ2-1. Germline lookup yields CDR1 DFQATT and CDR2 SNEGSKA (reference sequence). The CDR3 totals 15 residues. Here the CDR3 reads CSARVSGTSYNEQFF.

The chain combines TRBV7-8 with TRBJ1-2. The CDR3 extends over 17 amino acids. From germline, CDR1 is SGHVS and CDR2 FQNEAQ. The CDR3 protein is CASSREGDQGRGDGYTF.

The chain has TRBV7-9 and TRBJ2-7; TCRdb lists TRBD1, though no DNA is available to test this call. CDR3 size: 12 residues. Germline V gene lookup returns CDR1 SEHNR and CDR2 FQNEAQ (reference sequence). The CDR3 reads CASSHGGNEQYF.

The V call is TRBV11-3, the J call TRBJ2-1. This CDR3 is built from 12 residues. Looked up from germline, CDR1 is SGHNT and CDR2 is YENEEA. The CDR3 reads CASSLAGNEQFF.

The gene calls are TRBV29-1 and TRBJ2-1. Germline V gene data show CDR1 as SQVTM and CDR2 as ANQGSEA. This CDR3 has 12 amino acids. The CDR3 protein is CSVVGLLDEQFF.

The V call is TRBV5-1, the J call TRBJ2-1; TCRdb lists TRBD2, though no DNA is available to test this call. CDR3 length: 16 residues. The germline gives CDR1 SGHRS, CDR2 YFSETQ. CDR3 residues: CASSLGWSGRHNEQFF.

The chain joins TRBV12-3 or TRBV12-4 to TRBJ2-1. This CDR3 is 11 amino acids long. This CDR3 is CASRGNNEQFF.

The CDR3 sequence: CASRGNGGYTF. This chain uses TRBV27 with TRBJ1-2. The CDR3 totals 11 residues. Germline values: CDR1 MNHEY, CDR2 SMNVEV (reference sequence).

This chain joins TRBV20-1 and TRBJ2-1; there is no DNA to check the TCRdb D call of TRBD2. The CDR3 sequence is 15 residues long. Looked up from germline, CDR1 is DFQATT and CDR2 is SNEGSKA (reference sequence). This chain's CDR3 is CSARLQRGSYNEQFF.

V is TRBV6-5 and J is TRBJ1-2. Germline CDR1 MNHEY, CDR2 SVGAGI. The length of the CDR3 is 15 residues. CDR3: CASSWADPGSGGYTF.

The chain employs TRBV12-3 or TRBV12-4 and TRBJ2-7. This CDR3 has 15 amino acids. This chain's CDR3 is CASSLSEGGSYEQYF.

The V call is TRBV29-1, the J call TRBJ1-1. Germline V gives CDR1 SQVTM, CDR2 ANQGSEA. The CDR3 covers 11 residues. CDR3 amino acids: CSVDSNTEAFF.

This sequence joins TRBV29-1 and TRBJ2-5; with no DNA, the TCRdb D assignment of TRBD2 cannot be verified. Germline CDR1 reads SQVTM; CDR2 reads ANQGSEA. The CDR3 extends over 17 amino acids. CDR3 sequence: CSAGDLGTSGREETQYF.

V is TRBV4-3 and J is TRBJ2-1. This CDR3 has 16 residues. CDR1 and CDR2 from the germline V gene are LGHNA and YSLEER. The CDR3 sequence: CASSQVGSRVSNEQFF.

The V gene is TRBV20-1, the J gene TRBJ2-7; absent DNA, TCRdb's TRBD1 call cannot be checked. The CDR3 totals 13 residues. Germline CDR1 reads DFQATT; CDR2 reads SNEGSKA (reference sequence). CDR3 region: CSAIWDSPNEQYF.

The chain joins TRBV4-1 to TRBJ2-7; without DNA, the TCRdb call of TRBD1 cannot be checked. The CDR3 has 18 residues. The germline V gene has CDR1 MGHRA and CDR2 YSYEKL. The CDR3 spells CASSQLLLGTANPYEQYF.

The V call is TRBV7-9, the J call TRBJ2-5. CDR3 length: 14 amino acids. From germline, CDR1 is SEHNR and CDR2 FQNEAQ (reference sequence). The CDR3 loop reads CASSLAEYQETQYF.

CDR3 in amino acids: CASSEGKLGYNEQFF. The V call is TRBV2, the J call TRBJ2-1; checking the TCRdb D call of TRBD2 is not possible without DNA. The CDR3 is made up of 15 amino acids. Germline V CDR1 and CDR2: SNHLY, FYNNEI.